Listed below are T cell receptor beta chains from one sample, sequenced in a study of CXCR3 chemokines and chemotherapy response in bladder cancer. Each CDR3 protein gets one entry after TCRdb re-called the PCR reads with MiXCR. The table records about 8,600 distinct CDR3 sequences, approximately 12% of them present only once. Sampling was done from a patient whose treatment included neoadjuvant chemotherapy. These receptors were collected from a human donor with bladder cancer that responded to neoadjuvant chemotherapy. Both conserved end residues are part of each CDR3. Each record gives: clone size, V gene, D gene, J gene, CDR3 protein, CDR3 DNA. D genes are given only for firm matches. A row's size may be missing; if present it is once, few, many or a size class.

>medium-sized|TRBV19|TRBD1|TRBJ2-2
CASRGTGSNTGELFF
TGTGCCAGTAGGGGGACAGGGAGCAACACCGGGGAGCTGTTTTTT
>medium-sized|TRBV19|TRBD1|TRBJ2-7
CASSQHIEGAANSYEQYF
TGTGCCAGTAGCCAACACATCGAGGGGGCAGCGAACTCCTACGAGCAGTACTTC
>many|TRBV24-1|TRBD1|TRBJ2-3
CAKVGGQSTDTQYF
TGTGCCAAAGTAGGGGGACAGTCCACAGATACGCAGTATTTT
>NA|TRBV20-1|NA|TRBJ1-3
CSARTRVGNTIYF
TGCAGTGCTAGGACAAGGGTTGGAAACACCATATATTTT
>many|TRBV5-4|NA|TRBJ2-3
CASSTTSTDTQYF
TGTGCCAGCAGCACGACTAGCACAGATACGCAGTATTTT
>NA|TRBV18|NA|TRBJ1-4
CASSRAAGNEKLFF
TGTGCCAGCTCAAGGGCGGCGGGTAATGAAAAACTGTTTTTT
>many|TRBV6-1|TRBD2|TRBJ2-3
CASSVTSGGTTDTQYF
TGTGCCAGCAGTGTTACTAGCGGGGGTACAACAGATACGCAGTATTTT
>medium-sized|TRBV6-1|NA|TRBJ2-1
CASSPGQTYNEQFF
TGTGCCAGCTCGCCGGGACAAACCTACAATGAGCAGTTCTTC
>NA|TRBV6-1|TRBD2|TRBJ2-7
CASRGSWSGGYEQYF
TGTGCCAGCAGGGGGAGTTGGAGCGGGGGCTACGAGCAGTACTTC
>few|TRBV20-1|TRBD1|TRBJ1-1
CSARTGGRRNTEAFF
TGCAGTGCTAGGACAGGGGGACGGAGGAACACTGAAGCTTTCTTT
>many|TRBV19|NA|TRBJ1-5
CASSIDALLRSNQPQHF
TGTGCCAGTAGTATTGATGCACTACTTCGCAGCAATCAGCCCCAGCATTTT
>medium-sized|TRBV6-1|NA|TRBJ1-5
CASEIVSNQPQHF
TGTGCCAGCGAGATAGTTAGCAATCAGCCCCAGCATTTT
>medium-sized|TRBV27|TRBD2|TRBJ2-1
CASSLLTSGGAGNEQFF
TGTGCCAGCAGTTTATTAACTAGCGGGGGGGCCGGGAATGAGCAGTTCTTC
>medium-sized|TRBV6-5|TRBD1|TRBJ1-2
CASNPRGTGGNYGYTF
TGTGCCAGCAACCCCCGGGGGACAGGTGGGAACTATGGCTACACCTTC
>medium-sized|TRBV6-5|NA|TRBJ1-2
CASNPRGLGGEYGYTF
TGTGCCAGCAATCCCCGGGGGCTGGGGGGTGAATATGGCTACACCTTC
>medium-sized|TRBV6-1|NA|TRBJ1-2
CASTKGAGGANYGYTF
TGTGCCAGCACGAAGGGTGCCGGCGGAGCTAACTATGGCTACACCTTC
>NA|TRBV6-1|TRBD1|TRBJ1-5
CASSALTGGGHQPQHF
TGTGCCAGCAGTGCATTGACAGGGGGGGGTCATCAGCCCCAGCATTTT
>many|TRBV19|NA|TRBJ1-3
CASRIGGSGNTIYF
TGTGCCAGTAGGATCGGGGGATCTGGAAACACCATATATTTT
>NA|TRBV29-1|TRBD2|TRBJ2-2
CSGGKAGNTGELFF
TGCAGCGGTGGAAAAGCGGGAAACACCGGGGAGCTGTTTTTT
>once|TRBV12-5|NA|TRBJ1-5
CASGLEQGNNQPQHF
TGTGCTAGTGGTTTGGAACAGGGTAACAATCAGCCCCAGCATTTT
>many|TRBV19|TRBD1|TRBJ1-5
CASSPPRQGARNQPQHF
TGTGCCAGTAGTCCTCCGAGACAGGGGGCTCGCAATCAGCCCCAGCATTTT
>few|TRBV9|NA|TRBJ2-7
CASSPDILRGEQYF
TGTGCCAGCAGCCCGGACATCCTCAGGGGCGAGCAGTACTTC
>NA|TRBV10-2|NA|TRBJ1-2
CASTKGEYGYTF
TGCGCCAGCACTAAGGGGGAATATGGCTACACCTTC
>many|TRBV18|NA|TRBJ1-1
CASSPRTDEAFF
TGTGCCAGCTCACCAAGGACGGATGAAGCTTTCTTT
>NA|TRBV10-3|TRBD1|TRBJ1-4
CAAGTGREKLFF
TGTGCCGCCGGGACAGGGAGGGAAAAACTGTTTTTT